Included here is one TCR beta chain sequence, with context. This entry comes from a study of blood T cell repertoires in COVID-19. Study-wide context: Whether acute or convalescent, the COVID-19 samples came from the United States, Italy and Spain.

The method was immunoSEQ multiplex PCR; TCRdb's version includes in-frame clones alone and lacks a portion of them. Seen here are 150,000 to 180,000 clones, about 80% observed once, and the top ten hold about 12%. It was during active infection that Seattle patients were enrolled and then longitudinally followed. The CDR3 is made up of 15 amino acids. CDR1 and CDR2 from the germline V gene are LGHNT and FRNRAP. Trimming cost V 3 bases and J 2 bases, with 11 bases left between them. The V gene is TRBV12-5, the J gene TRBJ1-5; D gene unclear. This receptor was identified in a woman aged 60 to 75 with COVID-19, enrolled during active disease. Sequencing input: peripheral blood. CDR3 sequence: CASGLWASGNQPQHF. CDR3 DNA: TGTGCTAGTGGTTTATGGGCTAGCGGCAATCAGCCCCAGCATTTT. The variable domain in full, completed from reference TRBV12-5 and TRBJ1-5, reads DARVTQTPRHKVTEMGQEVTMRCQPILGHNTVFWYRQTMMQGLELLAYFRNRAPLDDSGMPKDRFSAEMPDATLATLKIQPSEPRDSAVYFCASGLWASGNQPQHFGDGTRLSIL.